These 18 T cell receptor beta chains came from one sample sequenced in a study of chemoradiotherapy in HPV16-positive cancers. Clones were sequenced by immunoSEQ multiplex PCR, and TCRdb holds only the in-frame ones, with some missing. The sample gives about 16,000 clones, about 74% of which show up once; 7.5% to 9% is in the top ten. The input for sequencing was tumor tissue, taken from a patient who underwent chemoradiotherapy. These receptors were taken from a human donor with HPV-associated anogenital cancer.

The V and J genes are TRBV9 and TRBJ2-5; 8 bases match TRBD2. Germline CDR1 reads SGDLS; CDR2 reads YYNGEE. CDR3 length: 16 residues. J lost 9 bases, V lost 3 bases, and 16 bases had no gene match. CDR3 sequence: CASSEGTSPPYEAQYF. The CDR3 DNA reads TGTGCCAGCAGCGAGGGGACTAGTCCTCCATATGAGGCCCAGTACTTC.

The chain carries TRBV27 and TRBJ2-1; tentative D call: TRBD2 (6 bases). The length of the CDR3 is 14 residues. V was clipped by 7 bases and J by 9 bases, with 19 bases between them. CDR1 and CDR2 from the germline V gene are MNHEY and SMNVEV (reference sequence). The DNA of the CDR3 is TGTGCCAGCACTAAAACACTAGCCGGTAGTGAGCAGTTCTTC. This gives the protein CASTKTLAGSEQFF.

This clone was seen just once. In nucleotides, the CDR3 is TGTGCCAGCAGTCCCGGACTAGCGGGGGACCTTGGCAATGAGCAGTTCTTC. This encodes CASSPGLAGDLGNEQFF. This chain connects TRBV28 to TRBJ2-1; 13 bases are shared with TRBD2. The ends lost 5 bases at V and 6 bases at J; junction bases unmatched: 10. The CDR3 runs 17 residues. Per the germline V gene, CDR1 is MDHEN and CDR2 is SYDVKM.

The chain uses TRBV21-1 and TRBJ2-7; whether TRBD1, the table's D call, matches the DNA was not checked. TRBV21-1 corresponds to a pseudogene. This CDR3 comprises 14 residues. The CDR3 nucleotides are TGTGCCAGCAGCAAAGACAGGCTATCCTACGAGCAGTACTTC. This codes for CASSKDRLSYEQYF.

V usage is TRBV18 and J usage is TRBJ2-3, with TRBD1 identical over 7 bases. The CDR3 is 14 amino acids. With 5 bases clipped from V and 6 bases from J, the junction kept 8 bases outside the gene matches. Germline CDR1 reads KGHSH; CDR2 reads LQKENI. The CDR3 DNA follows: TGTGCCAGCTCAATGGCAGGGGGTCGTGATACGCAGTATTTT. Amino acid sequence: CASSMAGGRDTQYF.

This clone showed up just a few times. The chain recombines TRBV5-1 with TRBJ1-6; D gene unclear. CDR1 SGHRS and CDR2 YFSETQ come from the germline V gene. V shed 7 bases and J shed 8 bases, with 13 bases lying between them. This CDR3 comprises 13 residues. The CDR3 DNA reads as TGCGCCAGCTGCGCCTTCGGGGATTCACCCCTCCACTTT. Translation gives CASCAFGDSPLHF. The full variable domain, in which reference TRBV5-1 and TRBJ1-6 provide the parts outside the CDR3, is KAGVTQTPRYLIKTRGQQVTLSCSPISGHRSVSWYQQTPGQGLQFLFEYFSETQRNKGNFPGRFSGRQFSNSRSEMNVSTLELGDSALYLCASCAFGDSPLHFGNGTRLTVT.

The rearrangement joins TRBV28 to TRBJ2-7; the match to TRBD2 covers 8 bases. CDR1 is MDHEN, CDR2 SYDVKM, per germline. J was trimmed by 3 bases and V by 5 bases; bases with no gene match: 12. CDR3 length equals 16 residues. The CDR3 DNA is TGTGCCAGCAGTCCTGGAGGGGCGGGGGGCTTCTACGAGCAGTACTTC. It specifies CASSPGGAGGFYEQYF.

This clone appeared a few times. V and J are TRBV5-1 and TRBJ1-5; D is unclear. Germline CDR1 SGHRS, CDR2 YFSETQ. With 4 bases removed from V and 10 bases from J, the gap between germline ends came to 18 bases. CDR3 length: 14 residues. DNA of the CDR3: TGCGCCAGCAGCGTGTCCGGACCGCCTGGACCCCAGCATTTT. Encoded protein: CASSVSGPPGPQHF.

The chain couples TRBV5-1 to TRBJ1-2; possible D gene TRBD1, 6 bases. The V end was cut by 7 bases, the J end by 7 bases, with 11 bases between. Germline V gene sequence: CDR1 SGHRS, CDR2 YFSETQ. The CDR3 sequence is 11 residues long. CDR3 region: CASPLGGGYTF. The DNA for the CDR3 is TGCGCCAGCCCTCTAGGGGGTGGCTACACCTTC.

A single count supports this clone. The rearrangement uses TRBV9 and TRBJ2-7, with 8 bases identical to TRBD2. Germline trimming cut 0 bases from V and 5 bases from J; bases unmatched to any gene: 4. The CDR3 covers 14 residues. From germline, CDR1 is SGDLS and CDR2 YYNGEE. The DNA of the CDR3 is TGTGCCAGCAGCGTAGTCCTAGCGGGTAACGAGCAGTACTTC. It encodes CASSVVLAGNEQYF.

For the CDR3, the DNA is TGTGCCAGCAGCTTAGAGCCAGGGCTTGGAAACACCATATATTTT. It encodes CASSLEPGLGNTIYF. V is TRBV11-3 and J is TRBJ1-3, with a tentative D call TRBD1 (5 bases). Between the trimmed V and J ends, which lost 0 bases and 3 bases, there was a span of 9 bases. The germline CDR1 and CDR2 sequences are SGHNT and YENEEA. This CDR3 is 15 amino acids long. The variable domain in full, with the rest retrieved from reference TRBV11-3 and TRBJ1-3, is EAGVVQSPRYKIIEKKQPVAFWCNPISGHNTLYWYLQNLGQGPELLIRYENEEAVDDSQLPKDRFSAERLKGVDSTLKIQPAELGDSAVYLCASSLEPGLGNTIYFGEGSWLTVV.

The chain employs TRBV6-6 and TRBJ2-7; D might be TRBD2 (6 bases). Trimming shortened V by 6 bases and J by 5 bases, and 17 bases separated the two germline ends. This CDR3 is 14 amino acids long. Germline V gives CDR1 MNHNY, CDR2 SVGAGI (reference sequence). The CDR3 reads CASRIGGVENEQYF. For the CDR3, the DNA is TGTGCCAGCAGGATAGGAGGGGTGGAAAACGAGCAGTACTTC.

Judged by abundance, this clone is medium-sized. The chain combines TRBV5-1 with TRBJ1-3; D call uncertain. The CDR3 length is 15 residues. CDR1 SGHRS and CDR2 YFSETQ come from the germline V gene. The ends were cut back, 4 bases at V and 3 bases at J, with 14 bases in the middle. DNA of the CDR3: TGCGCCAGCAGCCCTCAGGCGAGGCTTGGAAACACCATATATTTT. The encoded protein is CASSPQARLGNTIYF.

This chain uses TRBV5-1 with TRBJ1-1; D not certain. The germline CDR1 and CDR2 sequences are SGHRS and YFSETQ. The CDR3 covers 13 residues. The V end lost 4 bases, the J end lost 2 bases, and 9 bases lay between the germline ends. The CDR3 DNA sequence: TGCGCCAGCAGCGAACAGTTTAACACTGAAGCTTTCTTT. This gives the protein CASSEQFNTEAFF.

This rearrangement joins TRBV5-1 to TRBJ2-5; TRBD2 might be the D (7 bases). This CDR3 is 16 amino acids long. Trimming stripped 4 bases from V and 5 bases from J, with 21 bases between. Germline CDR1 SGHRS, CDR2 YFSETQ. The CDR3 region has the DNA TGCGCCAGCAGCCCGGGGGGCCAAGCAGCTCGGGAGACCCAGTACTTC. As protein: CASSPGGQAARETQYF.

The V call is TRBV7-8, the J call TRBJ2-2, with 10 bases fitting TRBD1. The CDR3 totals 16 residues. V was clipped by 5 bases and J by 3 bases; unmatched bases: 6. Germline CDR1 SGHVS, CDR2 FQNEAQ. CDR3 protein: CASSRGQGQYTGELFF. In nucleotides, the CDR3 is TGTGCCAGCAGCCGGGGACAGGGGCAATACACCGGGGAGCTGTTTTTT.

This chain connects TRBV7-9 to TRBJ2-1; TRBD1 is a possible D gene (6 bases). Germline-derived CDR1 and CDR2 are SEHNR and FQNEAQ (reference sequence). V was pared by 3 bases and J by 3 bases, with 12 bases between. CDR3 length equals 15 residues. The CDR3 sequence is CASSFQGPVYNEQFF. CDR3 in DNA: TGTGCCAGCAGCTTTCAGGGGCCAGTCTACAATGAGCAGTTCTTC.

The V call is TRBV10-2, the J call TRBJ2-7; the match to TRBD1 covers 9 bases. Unmatched junction bases numbered 5, after V lost 4 bases and J lost 1 base. Looked up from germline, CDR1 is WSHSY and CDR2 is SAAADI. This CDR3 is built from 15 residues. CDR3 DNA sequence: TGCGCCAGCAGTGGTTGGGACAGGGATTCCTACGAGCAGTACTTC. This encodes CASSGWDRDSYEQYF.